The 31 T cell receptor beta chains reported below all come from one sample, sequenced in a study of blood T cell repertoires in COVID-19. Profiling relied on immunoSEQ multiplex PCR, and the TCRdb table lists in-frame clones only, not all of them. This sample has under 200,000 clones, with around 87% found just once. Specimen: peripheral blood. The receptors originated from a man in his sixties with COVID-19, enrolled during active disease.

The chain combines TRBV6-5 with TRBJ2-7; 10 bases align to TRBD2. J gave up 4 bases and V 8 bases, and 8 bases lay outside the gene matches. The CDR3 has 14 residues. Germline lookup yields CDR1 MNHEY and CDR2 SVGAGI. This CDR3 reads CASGASGSWYEQYF. In DNA, the CDR3 is TGTGCCAGCGGGGCTAGCGGGAGCTGGTACGAGCAGTACTTC.

V is TRBV5-6 and J is TRBJ1-2; tentatively, D is TRBD1 (6 bases). The ends were cut back, 0 bases at V and 7 bases at J, with 10 bases in the middle. Germline CDR1 is SGHDT and CDR2 is YYEEEE. The CDR3 runs 13 residues. As DNA, the CDR3 is TGTGCCAGCAGCTTGGACAGGGTGGCTGGCTACACCTTC. It specifies CASSLDRVAGYTF. The whole variable domain, remainder taken from reference TRBV5-6 and TRBJ1-2, is DAGVTQSPTHLIKTRGQQVTLRCSPKSGHDTVSWYQQALGQGPQFIFQYYEEEERQRGNFPDRFSGHQFPNYSSELNVNALLLGDSALYLCASSLDRVAGYTFGSGTRLTVV.

J is TRBJ2-7 and V is TRBV10-3; 11 bases map to TRBD2. V was clipped by 3 bases and J by 3 bases; unmatched bases: 4. The CDR3 has 15 residues. From germline, CDR1 is ENHRY and CDR2 SYGVKD. In nucleotides, the CDR3 is TGTGCCATCAGTGAAACTAGCGGGAGTTTCTACGAGCAGTACTTC. Translating gives CAISETSGSFYEQYF.

In its sample, this clone was seen once. The V call is TRBV18, the J call TRBJ2-7; tentatively, D is TRBD1 (5 bases). This CDR3 has 15 residues. In germline, CDR1 is KGHSH, CDR2 LQKENI. V dropped 0 bases and J dropped 6 bases, with 15 bases sitting between them. CDR3 DNA: TGTGCCAGCTCACCACCGGAGTCAGGGTCCCGCGAGCAGTACTTC. This sequence encodes CASSPPESGSREQYF.

The V call is TRBV27, the J call TRBJ1-6; a possible D gene is TRBD1 (6 bases). Germline-derived CDR1 and CDR2 are MNHEY and SMNVEV (reference sequence). V dropped 6 bases and J dropped 7 bases, with 13 bases sitting between them. This CDR3 is 14 amino acids long. The CDR3 coding sequence is TGTGCCAGCAGGTGGGGACACTTAAATTCACCCCTCCACTTT. Its protein product is CASRWGHLNSPLHF.

This chain links TRBV10-3 with TRBJ1-2; tentative D call: TRBD1 (6 bases). The germline gives CDR1 ENHRY, CDR2 SYGVKD. Trimming removed 0 bases from V and 7 bases from J, with 12 bases in between. This CDR3 contains 14 residues. CDR3 in DNA: TGTGCCATCAGTGAGTCGACAGGTGGGGCTGGCTACACCTTC. Residues: CAISESTGGAGYTF.

The table lists this clone with a few counts. For the CDR3, the DNA is TGTGCCAGCAGCTTAATGGCGGTTTCTAGCACAGATACGCAGTATTTT. Translating it yields CASSLMAVSSTDTQYF. This chain links TRBV7-2 with TRBJ2-3; D not resolved. Germline CDR1 SGHTA, CDR2 FQGNSA. V gave up 2 bases and J gave up 0 bases, with 12 bases separating them. CDR3 length: 16 amino acids.

The chain has TRBV7-9 and TRBJ1-5; perhaps TRBD1 as D (6 bases). The germline V gene has CDR1 SEHNR and CDR2 FQNEAQ (reference sequence). The CDR3 loop spans 14 amino acids. V was pared by 5 bases and J by 1 base, with 9 bases between. The CDR3 nucleotides are TGTGCCAGCAGCCTCGGGACAAGCAATCAGCCCCAGCATTTT. Translating gives CASSLGTSNQPQHF. The whole variable domain, remainder taken from reference TRBV7-9 and TRBJ1-5, is DTGVSQNPRHKITKRGQNVTFRCDPISEHNRLYWYRQTLGQGPEFLTYFQNEAQLEKSRLLSDRFSAERPKGSFSTLEIQRTEQGDSAMYLCASSLGTSNQPQHFGDGTRLSIL.

This chain joins TRBV4-1 and TRBJ1-3, with D perhaps matching TRBD1 (5 bases). The CDR3 runs 15 residues. Germline CDR1 reads MGHRA; CDR2 reads YSYEKL. The V end was cut by 5 bases, the J end by 0 bases, with 11 bases between. CDR3: CASSDDSDSGNTIYF. CDR3 nucleotide sequence: TGCGCCAGCAGCGACGACAGCGACTCTGGAAACACCATATATTTT.

This clone appeared a few times. The chain links TRBV6-5 to TRBJ1-6, with D perhaps matching TRBD1 (5 bases). CDR3 length equals 14 residues. Germline CDR1 reads MNHEY; CDR2 reads SVGAGI. The germline V and J ends were trimmed by 6 bases and 5 bases, with 11 bases remaining between them. The DNA for the CDR3 is TGTGCCAGCAGGTCAGGGCATAATAATTCACCCCTCCACTTT. It encodes CASRSGHNNSPLHF.

This chain uses TRBV3-1 (or the pseudogene TRBV3-2) with TRBJ1-2, with a possible D match to TRBD1 (6 bases). The CDR3 is made up of 14 amino acids. V gave up 2 bases and J gave up 4 bases, with 11 bases separating them. CDR1 and CDR2 (germline): LGHDT, YNNKEL (reference sequence). The CDR3 here is CASSQLQGFYGYTF. The CDR3 DNA follows: TGTGCCAGCAGCCAACTACAGGGCTTCTATGGCTACACCTTC.

The genes are TRBV2 and TRBJ1-2, with D possibly being TRBD1 (6 bases). The CDR3 is made up of 17 amino acids. The V end was cut by 6 bases, the J end by 0 bases, with 20 bases between. The germline gives CDR1 SNHLY, CDR2 FYNNEI. CDR3 loop: CASSAQTTGIANYGYTF. The CDR3 region has the DNA TGTGCCAGCAGCGCCCAAACTACAGGGATAGCTAACTATGGCTACACCTTC.

CDR3 DNA: TGTGCCAGCAGCCGAACAGGGGGGGAAGCTTTCTTT. This codes for CASSRTGGEAFF. This chain uses TRBV7-9 with TRBJ1-1; 8 nucleotides line up with TRBD1. The CDR3 sequence is 12 residues long. Germline V gene lookup returns CDR1 SEHNR and CDR2 FQNEAQ (reference sequence). V was pared by 5 bases and J by 8 bases, with 4 bases of the junction left unmatched.

V is TRBV2 and J is TRBJ2-3; 7 nucleotides match TRBD1. Germline-derived CDR1 and CDR2 are SNHLY and FYNNEI. V lost 2 bases and J lost 2; bases outside the gene matches: 4. CDR3 length equals 15 residues. The CDR3 DNA is TGTGCCAGCAGTGAATCGGGACAGTTCACAGATACGCAGTATTTT. Translation gives CASSESGQFTDTQYF.

The chain uses TRBV6-2 or TRBV6-3 and TRBJ1-4; 8 bases are a match to TRBD1. CDR1 MNHEY and CDR2 SVGEGT come from the germline V gene. This CDR3 has 15 residues. The V and J ends lost 6 bases and 8 bases, in that order; junction bases with no gene match: 11. DNA for the CDR3: TGTGCCAGCAGCCTTGACAGGGGCTCGTACGAAAAACTGTTTTTT. This codes for CASSLDRGSYEKLFF.

The CDR3 bases are TGTGCCAGCACGGGGCAGGGGAGGGGAGATACGCAGTATTTT. Amino acid sequence: CASTGQGRGDTQYF. This chain uses TRBV2 with TRBJ2-3, with D possibly matching TRBD2 (7 bases). V dropped 7 bases and J dropped 5 bases, with 16 bases sitting between them. Germline loops: CDR1 SNHLY, CDR2 FYNNEI. The CDR3 covers 14 residues.

The gene calls are TRBV7-2 and TRBJ1-2; no firm D call. The CDR3 is 14 residues long. The V end lost 2 bases, the J end lost 0 bases, and 7 bases lay between the germline ends. Germline loops: CDR1 SGHTA, CDR2 FQGNSA. The DNA for the CDR3 is TGTGCCAGCAGCTTATTGGGAGCTAACTATGGCTACACCTTC. This translates into CASSLLGANYGYTF.

V usage is TRBV12-3 or TRBV12-4 and J usage is TRBJ1-2, with D possibly being TRBD1 (6 bases). V lost 5 bases and J lost 2, with 9 bases in between. The CDR3 is made up of 13 amino acids. CDR3 loop: CASSLTGNYGYTF. DNA for the CDR3: TGTGCCAGCAGTCTTACAGGGAACTATGGCTACACCTTC.

CDR3 protein: CASSPSTGRYGYTF. CDR3 sequence (DNA): TGTGCCAGCTCACCATCGACAGGGCGGTATGGCTACACCTTC. The V gene is TRBV18, the J gene TRBJ1-2, with 7 nucleotides matching TRBD1. V lost 2 bases, J lost 5 bases, and 5 bases stayed unmatched. This CDR3 has 14 amino acids. CDR1 is KGHSH and CDR2 is LQKENI in the germline V gene.

This chain's CDR3 is CASSLTGGNTEAFF. For the CDR3, the DNA is TGTGCCAGCAGCCTGACAGGCGGGAACACTGAAGCTTTCTTT. J is TRBJ1-1 and V is TRBV7-9; D is possibly TRBD1 (6 bases). The germline gives CDR1 SEHNR, CDR2 FQNEAQ (reference sequence). V lost 5 bases and J 1 base, leaving 11 bases between the germline ends. The CDR3 consists of 14 residues.

The chain is built from TRBV6-5 and TRBJ1-1; a possible D gene is TRBD1 (6 bases). The CDR3 has 10 amino acids. CDR1 and CDR2 from the germline V gene are MNHEY and SVGAGI. Trimming pared 6 bases from V and 7 bases from J, leaving 6 bases between. This CDR3 reads CASRDSEAFF. The DNA for the CDR3 is TGTGCCAGCAGGGACAGTGAAGCTTTCTTT.

The rearrangement links TRBV13 to TRBJ2-7; D gene uncertain. Trimming shortened V by 2 bases and J by 2 bases, and 10 bases separated the two germline ends. Germline CDR1 PRHDT, CDR2 FYEKMQ (reference sequence). The CDR3 runs 14 residues. CDR3 sequence (DNA): TGTGCCAGCAGCTTAAACCCACAAGCCTACGAGCAGTACTTC. Residues: CASSLNPQAYEQYF.

This chain joins TRBV4-2 and TRBJ2-1; 10 bases agree with TRBD1. CDR1 LGHNA and CDR2 YNFKEQ come from the germline V gene. This CDR3 has 16 amino acids. V was pared by 0 bases and J by 6 bases, with 5 bases of the junction left unmatched. The CDR3 is CASSQDRTGGSNEQFF. CDR3 nucleotide sequence: TGTGCCAGCAGCCAAGATCGGACAGGGGGTTCCAATGAGCAGTTCTTC.

The rearrangement links TRBV5-1 to TRBJ1-2, with TRBD1 matching over 8 bases. CDR1 is SGHRS and CDR2 is YFSETQ in the germline V gene. Losses at the gene ends were 2 bases for V and 0 bases for J; bases not matched to a gene: 3. This CDR3 has 15 residues. CDR3 sequence reads: CASSLQGEANYGYTF. Written as DNA, the CDR3 is TGCGCCAGCAGCTTACAGGGGGAAGCTAACTATGGCTACACCTTC.

This chain uses TRBV3-1 (or the pseudogene TRBV3-2) with TRBJ2-7; 14 bases line up with TRBD2. CDR3 length equals 17 residues. Germline CDR1 reads LGHDT; CDR2 reads YNNKEL (reference sequence). The V and J ends lost 4 bases and 2 bases, in that order; junction bases with no gene match: 7. The CDR3 loop is CASSPRTSGRPTYEQYF. The CDR3 nucleotides read TGTGCCAGCAGCCCGCGGACTAGCGGGAGGCCCACCTACGAGCAGTACTTC.

The V call is TRBV3-1 (or the pseudogene TRBV3-2), the J call TRBJ2-5; D possibly corresponds to TRBD1 (5 bases). This CDR3 has 14 amino acids. Germline values: CDR1 LGHDT, CDR2 YNNKEL (reference sequence). V was pared by 6 bases and J by 4 bases, with 15 bases between. The CDR3 bases are TGTGCCAGCAGTCAAACGGCAGGGCTAGAGACCCAGTACTTC. Translated, it gives CASSQTAGLETQYF.

The chain couples TRBV10-3 to TRBJ1-1, with no clear D. This CDR3 has 13 residues. V was cut by 4 bases and J by 5 bases, with 11 bases left in between. Germline V gene data show CDR1 as ENHRY and CDR2 as SYGVKD. This CDR3 is CAISVSGQTEAFF. DNA for the CDR3: TGTGCCATCAGTGTATCTGGCCAAACTGAAGCTTTCTTT.

The gene calls are TRBV5-5 and TRBJ1-1; D gene unclear. CDR1 and CDR2 from the germline V gene are SGHKS and YYEKEE (reference sequence). V lost 1 base and J lost 0, with 10 bases in between. The CDR3 is made up of 15 amino acids. The CDR3 DNA reads TGTGCCAGCAGCTTGCAGGCGCAGATGAACACTGAAGCTTTCTTT. Encoded protein: CASSLQAQMNTEAFF.

This clone was counted once. The CDR3 nucleotides are TGCAGCGTTGGGGTCCTTAAGAGGGGACAGGGGTTCGACGAGCAGTACTTC. Protein: CSVGVLKRGQGFDEQYF. The chain is built from TRBV29-1 and TRBJ2-7; TRBD1 matches 10 bases. The V gene end was trimmed by 4 bases and the J gene end by 5 bases; junction bases not matched to a gene: 17. CDR1 is SQVTM, CDR2 ANQGSEA, per germline. The CDR3 consists of 17 residues.

The table lists this clone with a few counts. V is TRBV24-1 and J is TRBJ2-5, with 7 bases fitting TRBD1. The CDR3 sequence is 16 residues long. The V gene's germline CDR1 is KGHDR and CDR2 SFDVKD. The V and J ends lost 3 bases and 0 bases, in that order; junction bases with no gene match: 6. The CDR3 is CATSDPTGANQETQYF. CDR3 DNA sequence: TGTGCCACCAGTGATCCAACAGGGGCCAACCAAGAGACCCAGTACTTC.

The chain links TRBV5-1 to TRBJ2-3; maybe TRBD2 (5 bases). With 7 bases removed from V and 5 bases from J, the gap between germline ends came to 20 bases. Germline CDR1 reads SGHRS; CDR2 reads YFSETQ. There are 15 residues in the CDR3. CDR3 sequence reads: CASRLRADHGDTQYF. As DNA, the CDR3 is TGCGCCAGCCGTCTCCGAGCGGACCATGGAGATACGCAGTATTTT. Full variable domain (rest looked up from reference TRBV5-1 and TRBJ2-3): KAGVTQTPRYLIKTRGQQVTLSCSPISGHRSVSWYQQTPGQGLQFLFEYFSETQRNKGNFPGRFSGRQFSNSRSEMNVSTLELGDSALYLCASRLRADHGDTQYFGPGTRLTVL.